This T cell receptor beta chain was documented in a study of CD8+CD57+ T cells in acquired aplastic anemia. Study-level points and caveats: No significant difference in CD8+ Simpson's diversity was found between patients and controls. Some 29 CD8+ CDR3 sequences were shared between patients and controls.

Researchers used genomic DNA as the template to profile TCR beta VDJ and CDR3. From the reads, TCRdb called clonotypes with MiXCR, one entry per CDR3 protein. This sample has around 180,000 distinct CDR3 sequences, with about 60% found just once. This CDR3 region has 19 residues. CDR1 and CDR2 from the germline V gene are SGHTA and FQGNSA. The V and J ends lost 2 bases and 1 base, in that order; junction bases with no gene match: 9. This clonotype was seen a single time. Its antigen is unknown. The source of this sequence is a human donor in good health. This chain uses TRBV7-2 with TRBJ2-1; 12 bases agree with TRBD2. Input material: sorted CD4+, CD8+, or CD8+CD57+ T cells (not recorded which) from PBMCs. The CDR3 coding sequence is TGTGCCAGCAGCTTATGGCCTAGCGGGAGGGGAGGGTCCTACAATGAGCAGTTCTTC. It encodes CASSLWPSGRGGSYNEQFF. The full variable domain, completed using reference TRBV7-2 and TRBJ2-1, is GAGVSQSPSNKVTEKGKDVELRCDPISGHTALYWYRQSLGQGLEFLIYFQGNSAPDKSGLPSDRFSAERTGGSVSTLTIQRTQQEDSAVYLCASSLWPSGRGGSYNEQFFGPGTRLTVL.